This passage covers 24 T cell receptor beta chains from one sample sequenced in a study of ipilimumab plus nivolumab after autologous stem cell transplantation. Assay: immunoSEQ multiplex PCR; the TCRdb copy retains only in-frame clones and omits some. This table holds around 940 clones, about 73% found once. The sequencing used PBMCs, collected in a trial of ipilimumab plus nivolumab as post-transplant consolidation. The receptor set was obtained from a male donor with primary mediastinal lymphoma.

In DNA, the CDR3 is TGTGCCAGCAGACCTGGTGCGGGGGGGCTTTACGCTGAAGCTTTCTTT. This translates into CASRPGAGGLYAEAFF. The chain is built from TRBV28 and TRBJ1-1; tentative D call: TRBD1 (6 bases). Trimming cost V 6 bases and J 6 bases, with 23 bases left between them. This CDR3 is built from 16 residues. Germline CDR1 is MDHEN and CDR2 is SYDVKM.

The chain has TRBV28 and TRBJ1-3, with no clear D. The CDR3 is 15 amino acids. In germline, CDR1 is MDHEN, CDR2 SYDVKM. V was clipped by 5 bases and J by 3 bases, with 14 bases between them. CDR3: CASSKTTTRGNTIYF. CDR3 DNA: TGTGCCAGCAGTAAAACAACGACCCGTGGAAACACCATATATTTT.

By proportion, this clone is large. This rearrangement joins TRBV2 to TRBJ2-7; no clear D. Trimming removed 6 bases from V and 1 base from J, with 7 bases in between. The CDR3 is 12 residues long. Germline values: CDR1 SNHLY, CDR2 FYNNEI. Here the CDR3 DNA reads TGTGCCAGCAGAGAGAGTTCCTACGAGCAGTACTTC. Amino acids: CASRESSYEQYF.

The V and J genes are TRBV7-6 and TRBJ2-7; perhaps D is TRBD1 or TRBD2 (7 bases each). The CDR3 loop spans 15 amino acids. Deletions cut 1 base from V and 7 bases from J, with 17 bases between. CDR1 is SGHVS and CDR2 is FNYEAQ in the germline V gene. The CDR3 sequence is CASSLVGRGQGEQYF. Written as DNA, the CDR3 is TGTGCCAGCAGCTTAGTGGGGAGGGGGCAGGGGGAGCAGTACTTC.

The genes are TRBV2 and TRBJ2-3; TRBD2 aligns across 16 bases. Germline values: CDR1 SNHLY, CDR2 FYNNEI. J lost 9 bases, V lost 6 bases, and 15 bases had no gene match. CDR3 length equals 18 residues. For the CDR3, the DNA is TGTGCCAGCAGCGCCCCGGGACTAGCGGGGGGGCCGGGGAGGACGCAGTATTTT. Its translation is CASSAPGLAGGPGRTQYF.

The rearrangement joins TRBV5-6 to TRBJ2-6; maybe TRBD1 (5 bases). The CDR3 consists of 17 residues. Germline CDR1 is SGHDT and CDR2 is YYEEEE. V gave up 2 bases and J gave up 0 bases, with 12 bases separating them. CDR3: CASSFRRQTSGANVLTF. Here the CDR3 DNA reads TGTGCCAGCAGCTTTAGACGACAGACCTCTGGGGCCAACGTCCTGACTTTC.

This rearrangement joins TRBV7-9 to TRBJ2-3; 7 nucleotides align to TRBD2. The junction had 13 bases not matched to a gene; V was cut back by 4 bases and J by 0 bases. This CDR3 contains 18 residues. Germline assignment: CDR1 SEHNR and CDR2 FQNEAQ (reference sequence). CDR3 in amino acids: CASSSPAGDPPSTDTQYF. The CDR3 DNA is TGTGCCAGCAGCTCCCCTGCGGGAGACCCCCCAAGCACAGATACGCAGTATTTT.

This clone was found a few times. The V call is TRBV19, the J call TRBJ2-6; weak D call: TRBD1 (6 bases). There are 15 residues in the CDR3. CDR1 and CDR2 (germline): LNHDA, SQIVND (reference sequence). The V end lost 4 bases, the J end lost 4 bases, and 11 bases lay between the germline ends. The CDR3 here is CASSTSGDGANVLTF. CDR3 bases: TGTGCCAGTAGTACCTCAGGGGACGGGGCCAACGTCCTGACTTTC.

The chain couples TRBV4-1 to TRBJ2-3; TRBD2 agrees at 7 bases. V gave up 1 base and J gave up 2 bases; unmatched junction bases: 9. This CDR3 comprises 17 residues. Germline CDR1 MGHRA, CDR2 YSYEKL. This chain's CDR3 is CASSQVGGGSPTDTQYF. DNA of the CDR3: TGCGCCAGCAGCCAAGTTGGGGGAGGGAGCCCCACAGATACGCAGTATTTT.

The V gene is TRBV7-8, the J gene TRBJ2-3; no reliable D call. The CDR3 spans 16 residues. V was clipped by 8 bases and J by 3 bases, with 21 bases between them. CDR1 is SGHVS, CDR2 FQNEAQ, per germline. CDR3 DNA: TGTGCCAGCCACAAGGGCCGGGCTTCGATAACAGATACGCAGTATTTT. This gives the protein CASHKGRASITDTQYF.

V usage is TRBV5-5 and J usage is TRBJ2-7; TRBD1 aligns across 10 bases. The germline V gene encodes CDR1 SGHKS and CDR2 YYEKEE (reference sequence). The junction had 9 bases not matched to a gene; V was cut back by 0 bases and J by 3 bases. The CDR3 length is 17 residues. The CDR3 sequence is CASSLAPGGQGYYEQYF. The CDR3 bases are TGTGCCAGCAGCTTGGCCCCCGGGGGACAGGGGTACTACGAGCAGTACTTC. Looking up the rest from reference TRBV5-5 and TRBJ2-7 gives the full variable domain: DAGVTQSPTHLIKTRGQQVTLRCSPISGHKSVSWYQQVLGQGPQFIFQYYEKEERGRGNFPDRFSARQFPNYSSELNVNALLLGDSALYLCASSLAPGGQGYYEQYFGPGTRLTVT.

V gene TRBV5-5 combines with J gene TRBJ2-3; 11 bases are shared with TRBD2. The CDR3 is 15 residues long. V shed 0 bases and J 6 bases; nucleotides not matched to a gene: 3. CDR1 is SGHKS and CDR2 is YYEKEE in the germline V gene (reference sequence). The CDR3 DNA reads TGTGCCAGCAGCTTGGGACTAGCGGGAAGTGATACGCAGTATTTT. Residues: CASSLGLAGSDTQYF.

This clone was observed a handful of times. The chain links TRBV2 to TRBJ2-5; the D gene is possibly TRBD2 (6 bases). Trimming removed 2 bases from V and 1 base from J, with 11 bases in between. Germline-derived CDR1 and CDR2 are SNHLY and FYNNEI. The CDR3 spans 15 residues. In DNA form, the CDR3 reads TGTGCCAGCAGTGAACAGGCGGGACCCCAAGAGACCCAGTACTTC. It yields the protein CASSEQAGPQETQYF. Combining the CDR3 with reference TRBV2 and TRBJ2-5 gives the whole variable domain EPEVTQTPSHQVTQMGQEVILRCVPISNHLYFYWYRQILGQKVEFLVSFYNNEISEKSEIFDDQFSVERPDGSNFTLKIRSTKLEDSAMYFCASSEQAGPQETQYFGPGTRLLVL.

The gene calls are TRBV11-2 and TRBJ2-5, with no clear D. Trimming shortened V by 5 bases and J by 3 bases, and 13 bases separated the two germline ends. CDR3 length equals 14 residues. Germline V lookup: CDR1 SGHAT, CDR2 FQNNGV. CDR3: CASSPRQQEETQYF. The CDR3 nucleotides read TGTGCCAGCAGCCCCCGGCAGCAGGAAGAGACCCAGTACTTC.

The chain is built from TRBV28 and TRBJ2-7; the D is unclear. Trimming took 3 bases from V and 0 from J, leaving 3 bases between them. CDR1 and CDR2 (germline): MDHEN, SYDVKM. This CDR3 has 12 amino acids. The CDR3 nucleotides read TGTGCCAGCAGTTTTGTCTCCTACGAGCAGTACTTC. As protein: CASSFVSYEQYF.

The V gene is TRBV11-2, the J gene TRBJ1-2; 8 bases are shared with TRBD1. The V gene end was trimmed by 3 bases and the J gene end by 14 bases; junction bases not matched to a gene: 20. The CDR3 covers 16 residues. Germline V lookup: CDR1 SGHAT, CDR2 FQNNGV. DNA for the CDR3: TGTGCCAGCAGCTTTTTTAGGGGCGAGACAGGGGACTTTAGGACCTTC. Protein sequence: CASSFFRGETGDFRTF.

The V gene is TRBV2, the J gene TRBJ1-5; the match to TRBD1 covers 7 bases. There are 17 residues in the CDR3. V dropped 2 bases and J dropped 5; count of bases not matched to a gene: 12. Per germline, CDR1 SNHLY and CDR2 FYNNEI. The CDR3 DNA reads as TGTGCCAGCAGTGAACATGGGCTTGCAGGGGGGGATCAGCCCCAGCATTTT. This translates into CASSEHGLAGGDQPQHF.

This chain joins TRBV5-1 and TRBJ2-3, with D possibly called TRBD1 or TRBD2 (5 bases each). Looked up from germline, CDR1 is SGHRS and CDR2 is YFSETQ. The CDR3 is 14 amino acids. V was trimmed by 4 bases and J by 4 bases, leaving 13 bases between them. The CDR3 reads CASSRQPEADTQYF. The CDR3 DNA follows: TGCGCCAGCAGCCGACAGCCGGAGGCAGATACGCAGTATTTT. Variable domain in full (rest from reference TRBV5-1 and TRBJ2-3): KAGVTQTPRYLIKTRGQQVTLSCSPISGHRSVSWYQQTPGQGLQFLFEYFSETQRNKGNFPGRFSGRQFSNSRSEMNVSTLELGDSALYLCASSRQPEADTQYFGPGTRLTVL.

This clone showed up just a few times. The chain uses TRBV7-9 and TRBJ2-7; D might be TRBD2 (6 bases). Germline CDR1 is SEHNR and CDR2 is FQNEAQ (reference sequence). The germline V and J ends were trimmed by 5 bases and 7 bases, with 12 bases remaining between them. The CDR3 totals 12 residues. The CDR3 DNA is TGTGCCAGCAGCACTAGCCCGTGGGAGCAGTACTTC. Translating it yields CASSTSPWEQYF.

This rearrangement joins TRBV7-9 to TRBJ2-7; D is uncertain. Trimming pared 3 bases from V and 5 bases from J, leaving 11 bases between. The germline CDR1 and CDR2 sequences are SEHNR and FQNEAQ (reference sequence). This CDR3 has 13 residues. CDR3 protein: CASSFPASHEQYF. The CDR3 DNA is TGTGCCAGCAGCTTTCCGGCCTCTCACGAGCAGTACTTC.

V gene TRBV4-1 combines with J gene TRBJ1-2; 9 bases align to TRBD1. The CDR3 runs 15 residues. Germline lookup yields CDR1 MGHRA and CDR2 YSYEKL. After removal of 6 bases from V and 4 bases from J, the junction contained 9 bases not matched to a gene. CDR3 nucleotides: TGCGCCAGCAGGTTCCGGACAGGGGATTTCTATGGCTACACCTTC. It encodes CASRFRTGDFYGYTF.

In nucleotides, the CDR3 is TGTGCCAGCAGCTTGGCCCAAGGGCGGGCCACCGGGGAGCTGTTTTTT. It is translated as CASSLAQGRATGELFF. The chain combines TRBV7-9 with TRBJ2-2; D might be TRBD2 (5 bases). V dropped 3 bases and J dropped 4 bases, with 15 bases sitting between them. Germline V gives CDR1 SEHNR, CDR2 FQNEAQ (reference sequence). There are 16 residues in the CDR3.

The chain couples TRBV7-4 to TRBJ2-2; possible D gene TRBD2, 6 bases. CDR3 length: 13 amino acids. Germline V lookup: CDR1 SGHVT, CDR2 SQSDAQ. V lost 5 bases and J 6 bases, leaving 10 bases between the germline ends. CDR3 sequence reads: CASSPGRPGELFF. The CDR3, as DNA: TGTGCCAGCAGCCCCGGGAGACCCGGGGAGCTGTTTTTT.

The chain joins TRBV5-1 to TRBJ1-4, with D possibly being TRBD1 (5 bases). V was cut by 3 bases and J by 2 bases, with 11 bases left in between. The CDR3 covers 15 residues. Germline V gene data show CDR1 as SGHRS and CDR2 as YFSETQ. CDR3: CASSSGDSTNEKLFF. The CDR3 DNA follows: TGCGCCAGCAGCTCTGGAGACAGCACTAATGAAAAACTGTTTTTT.